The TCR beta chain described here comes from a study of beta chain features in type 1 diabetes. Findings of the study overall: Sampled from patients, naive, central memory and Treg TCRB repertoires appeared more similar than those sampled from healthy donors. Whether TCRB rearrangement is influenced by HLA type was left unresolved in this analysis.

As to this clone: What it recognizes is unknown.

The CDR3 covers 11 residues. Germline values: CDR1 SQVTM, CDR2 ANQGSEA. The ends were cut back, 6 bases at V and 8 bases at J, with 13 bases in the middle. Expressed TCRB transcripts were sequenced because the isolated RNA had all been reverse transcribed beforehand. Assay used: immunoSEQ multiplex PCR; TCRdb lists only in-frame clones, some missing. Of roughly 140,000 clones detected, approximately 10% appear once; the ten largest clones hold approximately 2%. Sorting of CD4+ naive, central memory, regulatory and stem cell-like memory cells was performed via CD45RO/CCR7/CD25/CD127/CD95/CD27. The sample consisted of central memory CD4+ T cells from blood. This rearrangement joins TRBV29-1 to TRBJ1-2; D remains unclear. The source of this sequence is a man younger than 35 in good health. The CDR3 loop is CSVNLNGGYTF. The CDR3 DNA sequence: TGCAGCGTCAACTTAAACGGCGGCTACACCTTC.